These 20 T cell receptor beta chains were all obtained from the same sample, sequenced in a study of T cell repertoires in cytomegalovirus infection. These receptors' targets are unknown. TCRdb independently ran MiXCR on the reads; one entry per CDR3 protein. The sample includes about 830,000 distinct CDR3 sequences, approximately 32% of them seen just once. Source: cultured CD8+ T cells from PBMCs, taken from culture after CMV antigen stimulation. The origin of the receptors is a human donor in good health (CMV status not recorded). Some clones in this sample may be carry-over from other donors' samples.

The sample holds many counts of this clonotype. The chain is built from TRBV7-8 and TRBJ2-3; no reliable D call. This CDR3 has 14 amino acids. Trimming pared 8 bases from V and 0 bases from J, leaving 12 bases between. Germline V CDR1 and CDR2: SGHVS, FQNEAQ. The CDR3 protein is CASGAGASTDTQYF. CDR3 in DNA: TGTGCCAGCGGTGCCGGAGCAAGCACAGATACGCAGTATTTT.

This clonotype was seen ten or more times. This sequence joins TRBV7-9 and TRBJ2-3; no clear D. Germline CDR1 is SEHNR and CDR2 is FQNEAQ (reference sequence). Trimming removed 8 bases from V and 6 bases from J, with 6 bases in between. This CDR3 is 10 amino acids long. As DNA, the CDR3 is TGTGCCAGCGCAAGGGATACGCAGTATTTT. Protein: CASARDTQYF.

The chain uses TRBV27 and TRBJ2-7; D gene uncertain. This CDR3 has 12 residues. CDR1 is MNHEY and CDR2 is SMNVEV in the germline V gene (reference sequence). V was cut by 6 bases and J by 4 bases, with 10 bases left in between. CDR3 region: CASSVRGYEQYV. In DNA, the CDR3 is TGTGCCAGCAGCGTGAGAGGATACGAGCAGTACGTC.

V is TRBV12-3 or TRBV12-4 and J is TRBJ1-3; no definite D call. V shed 5 bases and J shed 5 bases, with 13 bases lying between them. This CDR3 is built from 14 residues. In DNA form, the CDR3 reads TGTGCCAGCAGTACCCGGGCCGCTAGAAACACCATATATTTT. It encodes CASSTRAARNTIYF.

The chain joins TRBV12-3 or TRBV12-4 to TRBJ1-4; 8 bases are a match to TRBD1. CDR3 size: 14 residues. The junction had 7 bases not matched to a gene; V was cut back by 5 bases and J by 8 bases. DNA for the CDR3: TGTGCCAGCAGTCACCCAGGGGGCCGAGAAAAACTGTTTTTT. Its protein is CASSHPGGREKLFF.

Turning to this clonotype: This clone may be a read error of a much larger clone one base away. This chain uses TRBV18 with TRBJ2-3, with 10 nucleotides matching TRBD1. Germline V gives CDR1 KGHSH, CDR2 LQKENI. The CDR3 covers 15 residues. The CDR3 is CANSPRDRGGDTQYF. The DNA for the CDR3 is TGTGCCAACTCACCACGGGACAGGGGAGGAGATACGCAGTATTTT.

This clonotype was counted ten times or more. J is TRBJ2-2 and V is TRBV6-1, with D possibly matching TRBD1 (5 bases). V was cut by 5 bases and J by 3 bases, with 16 bases left in between. The CDR3 runs to 16 residues. Germline V lookup: CDR1 MNHNS, CDR2 SASEGT. The CDR3 region is CASSSTSGWHTGELFF. CDR3 nucleotide sequence: TGTGCCAGCAGTTCCACGTCAGGGTGGCACACCGGGGAGCTGTTTTTT.

This clonotype was observed a few times. V usage is TRBV11-2 and J usage is TRBJ1-1; 7 bases fit TRBD1. V shed 3 bases and J 2 bases; nucleotides not matched to a gene: 9. There are 16 residues in the CDR3. Per germline, CDR1 SGHAT and CDR2 FQNNGV. CDR3 amino acids: CASSFSYEGANTEAFF. The CDR3 DNA reads TGTGCCAGCAGCTTTTCGTATGAGGGGGCTAACACTGAAGCTTTCTTT.

This clonotype turned up a few times. V and J are TRBV11-2 and TRBJ2-3, with D perhaps given as TRBD1 or TRBD2 (5 bases each). CDR3 size: 16 residues. V lost 4 bases and J lost 4, with 18 bases in between. CDR1 is SGHAT and CDR2 is FQNNGV in the germline V gene. The CDR3 sequence is CASSSPGPSRADTQYF. The CDR3 DNA reads TGTGCCAGCAGCTCCCCGGGACCCAGTCGAGCAGATACGCAGTATTTT.

This clonotype was found a few times. The chain employs TRBV28 and TRBJ2-7; weak D call: TRBD1 (5 bases). The germline V gene encodes CDR1 MDHEN and CDR2 SYDVKM. V gave up 3 bases and J gave up 1 base, with 13 bases separating them. CDR3 length: 15 amino acids. The CDR3 DNA follows: TGTGCCAGCAGTTTGAAACATGACAGATCCTACGAGCAGTACGTC. Protein: CASSLKHDRSYEQYV.

This chain joins TRBV7-3 and TRBJ2-5; possibly TRBD1 for D (6 bases). Germline CDR1 and CDR2: SGHTA and FQGTGA. CDR3 length equals 14 residues. V was shortened by 3 bases and J by 5 bases, with 13 bases between the two germline ends. The CDR3 is CASSFPGQGETQYF. DNA for the CDR3: TGTGCCAGCAGCTTCCCCGGGCAGGGGGAGACCCAGTACTTC.

This clonotype was seen many times. This chain joins TRBV28 and TRBJ1-6, with 7 bases lining up with TRBD1. The J segment lost 7 bases and the V segment lost 6 bases, leaving 9 bases of the junction unmatched. The CDR3 contains 15 residues. Germline V gene lookup returns CDR1 MDHEN and CDR2 SYDVKM. The CDR3 coding sequence is TGTGCCAGCAGCCCCGACAGGGCGGTGAATTCACCCCTCCACTTT. Amino acid sequence: CASSPDRAVNSPLHF.

This rearrangement joins TRBV7-9 to TRBJ1-2; D uncertain. The CDR3 is 13 residues long. Looked up from germline, CDR1 is SEHNR and CDR2 is FQNEAQ (reference sequence). V dropped 0 bases and J dropped 8 bases, with 10 bases sitting between them. The CDR3 coding sequence is TGTGCCAGCAGCTTAGCGCTAACGGGCGGCTACACCTTC. This gives the protein CASSLALTGGYTF.

This clonotype was counted a few times. The CDR3 reads CASNPGTDNIMGYTF. The CDR3 coding sequence is TGTGCCAGCAACCCAGGGACAGATAACATTATGGGCTACACCTTC. The chain recombines TRBV25-1 with TRBJ1-2; TRBD1 aligns across 7 bases. The CDR3 loop spans 15 amino acids. The junction had 16 bases not matched to a gene; V was cut back by 7 bases and J by 8 bases. CDR1 MGHDK and CDR2 SYGVNS come from the germline V gene.

This chain joins TRBV2 and TRBJ2-5; D may match TRBD1 or TRBD2 (6 bases each). Trimming pared 9 bases from V and 2 bases from J, leaving 13 bases between. The germline V gene encodes CDR1 SNHLY and CDR2 FYNNEI. The CDR3 runs 13 residues. In DNA form, the CDR3 reads TGTGCCAGGGAGCGGAGGGGGCAAGAGACCCAGTACTTC. This sequence encodes CARERRGQETQYF.

This clonotype was seen more than once but under ten times. The rearrangement uses TRBV5-1 and TRBJ2-5, with TRBD2 matching over 7 bases. J lost 4 bases, V lost 4 bases, and 16 bases had no gene match. CDR3 size: 17 residues. Germline-derived CDR1 and CDR2 are SGHRS and YFSETQ. The CDR3 is CASSAGFGSGAPETQYF. CDR3 bases: TGCGCCAGCAGCGCGGGATTCGGGAGCGGGGCCCCAGAGACCCAGTACTTC.

This clonotype has more than one count but fewer than ten. The chain is built from TRBV15 and TRBJ1-6, with D tentatively TRBD1 (6 bases). The CDR3 covers 17 residues. Germline CDR1 reads LNHNV; CDR2 reads YYDKDF (reference sequence). V gave up 4 bases and J gave up 8 bases, with 21 bases separating them. The chain's CDR3 is CATSTSPGQFKDSPLHF. In DNA, the CDR3 is TGTGCCACCAGCACCTCCCCAGGACAGTTTAAAGATTCACCCCTCCACTTT.

Only a few counts were recorded for this clonotype. The chain recombines TRBV19 with TRBJ2-1, with D possibly TRBD2 on 5 matching bases. The CDR3 loop spans 14 amino acids. V lost 6 bases, J lost 4 bases, and 13 bases lay in between. Per the germline V gene, CDR1 is LNHDA and CDR2 is SQIVND (reference sequence). The CDR3 sequence: CASRGGPGYNEQFF. In DNA form, the CDR3 reads TGTGCCAGTAGAGGAGGCCCGGGATACAATGAGCAGTTCTTC.

This clonotype was seen a handful of times. The genes are TRBV7-9 and TRBJ2-1; 12 bases fit TRBD2. This CDR3 region has 15 residues. V lost 8 bases to trimming and J lost 10 bases; unmatched junction nucleotides: 12. Germline CDR1 and CDR2: SEHNR and FQNEAQ (reference sequence). Written as DNA, the CDR3 is TGTGCCAGCGGACGATCTAGCGGGGGGGCTGGGGAGCAGTTCTTC. This codes for CASGRSSGGAGEQFF. The full variable domain, completed using reference TRBV7-9 and TRBJ2-1, is DTGVSQNPRHKITKRGQNVTFRCDPISEHNRLYWYRQTLGQGPEFLTYFQNEAQLEKSRLLSDRFSAERPKGSFSTLEIQRTEQGDSAMYLCASGRSSGGAGEQFFGPGTRLTVL.

With regard to this clonotype: A much larger clone is a single base away; this may be a read error. The rearrangement links TRBV7-8 to TRBJ1-1, with no clear D. There are 14 residues in the CDR3. Germline V gene sequence: CDR1 SGHVS, CDR2 FQNEAQ. The ends were cut back, 3 bases at V and 3 bases at J, with 11 bases in the middle. The CDR3: CASSLALMYTEAFF. CDR3 nucleotide sequence: TGTGCCAGCAGCTTGGCCCTTATGTACACTGAAGCTTTCTTT. Full variable domain (rest looked up from reference TRBV7-8 and TRBJ1-1): GAGVSQSPRYKVAKRGQDVALRCDPISGHVSLFWYQQALGQGPEFLTYFQNEAQLDKSGLPSDRFFAERPEGSVSTLKIQRTQQEDSAVYLCASSLALMYTEAFFGQGTRLTVV.